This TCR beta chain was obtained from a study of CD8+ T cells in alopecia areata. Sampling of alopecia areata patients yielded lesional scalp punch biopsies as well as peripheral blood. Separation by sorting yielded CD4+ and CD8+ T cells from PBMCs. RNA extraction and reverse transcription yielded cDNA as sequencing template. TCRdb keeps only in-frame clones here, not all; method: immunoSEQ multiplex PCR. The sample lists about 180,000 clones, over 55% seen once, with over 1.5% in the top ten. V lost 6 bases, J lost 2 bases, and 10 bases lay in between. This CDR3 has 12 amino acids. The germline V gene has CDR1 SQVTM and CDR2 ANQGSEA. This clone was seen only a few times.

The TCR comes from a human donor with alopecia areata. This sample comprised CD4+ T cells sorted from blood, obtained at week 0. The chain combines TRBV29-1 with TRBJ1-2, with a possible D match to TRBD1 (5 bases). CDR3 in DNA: TGCAGCGTCCTCCGGGACAACTATGGCTACACCTTC. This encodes CSVLRDNYGYTF.